This paragraph covers one TCR beta chain sequence. Measured with immunoSEQ multiplex PCR; TCRdb has only the in-frame clones, and not every one. The sample gives approximately 300,000 clones, roughly 90% of which show up once; 2% to 3% is in the top ten. This entry comes from a study of blood T cell repertoires in COVID-19. The junction had 5 bases not matched to a gene; V was cut back by 1 base and J by 3 bases. This CDR3 has 16 residues. CDR1 LGHDT and CDR2 YNNKEL come from the germline V gene (reference sequence). The chain joins TRBV3-1 (or the pseudogene TRBV3-2) to TRBJ2-1; TRBD2 matches at 8 bases. This sequence was found in a man in his sixties who had recovered from COVID-19. What was sequenced was PBMCs or T cells enriched from blood (not recorded which). CDR3 sequence: CASSQVLREGYNEQFF. In nucleotides, the CDR3 is TGTGCCAGCAGCCAAGTTTTACGGGAGGGCTACAATGAGCAGTTCTTC.